This TCR beta chain was sequenced in a study of cytomegalovirus exposure and HLA in healthy donors. The approximately 120-subject validation cohort, separate from the approximately 660-subject first cohort, included the donors. This clone was recorded only once. Its cognate antigen is unknown. Study-level findings and limits: First-cohort TCR clusters were later found to tend to co-occur in the 120 or so validation repertoires. There were under 200 TCR beta chains listed as cytomegalovirus-associated.

Measured with immunoSEQ multiplex PCR; TCRdb has only the in-frame clones, and not every one. Here the sample spans about 73,000 clones, 85% to 95% being singletons. This TCR was sampled from a man younger than 30 in good health and CMV-seronegative. Sequenced material: PBMCs.

The CDR3 DNA reads TGCGCCAGCAGCCCGGGGGGGGTGGCCGACACTGAAGCTTTCTTT. It specifies CASSPGGVADTEAFF. The chain combines TRBV5-1 with TRBJ1-1, with a weak D call TRBD1 (5 bases). Germline assignment: CDR1 SGHRS and CDR2 YFSETQ. The CDR3 contains 15 residues. V was pared by 4 bases and J by 3 bases, with 16 bases between.